These 32 T cell receptor beta chains share one sample of origin, sequenced in a study of regulatory T cells in long-lasting Graves disease. The time point: persistent/refractory GD, antithyroid drugs over 5 years with positive TRAb. The TCR library used RNA extracted from PBMCs. Building the TCR beta libraries relied on iRepertoire HTBI primers, and CDR3 regions underwent Arm-PCR. TCRdb ran MiXCR on the multiplex PCR reads and lists one entry per CDR3 protein. The table shows under 450,000 distinct CDR3 sequences, with approximately 23% occurring only once. The source material was peripheral blood mononuclear cells (PBMCs), sampled when the disease was refractory, from a patient treated with antithyroid drugs. The receptor source for this set is a woman aged 40 to 49 with Graves disease.

The rearrangement links TRBV12-3 or TRBV12-4 to TRBJ2-3, with D perhaps TRBD1 (5 bases). The CDR3 is 14 amino acids. V shed 5 bases and J shed 0 bases, with 9 bases lying between them. The CDR3 region has the DNA TGTGCCAGCAGTCAGGGCCATAGCACAGATACGCAGTATTTT. Translation: CASSQGHSTDTQYF.

The CDR3 DNA sequence: TGTGCCAGCAGCTGGCGTGGGAGACTAGCGGGAGGTTACGAGCAGTACTTC. This codes for CASSWRGRLAGGYEQYF. The chain joins TRBV2 to TRBJ2-7; TRBD2 aligns across 13 bases. The CDR3 has 17 amino acids. Trimming at V came to 6 bases and at J to 4 bases, leaving 12 bases not matched to a gene. CDR1 and CDR2 from the germline V gene are SNHLY and FYNNEI.

This sequence joins TRBV20-1 and TRBJ1-1; weak D call: TRBD1 (5 bases). Per germline, CDR1 DFQATT and CDR2 SNEGSKA (reference sequence). The CDR3 has 13 amino acids. V lost 7 bases and J 5 bases, leaving 17 bases between the germline ends. The CDR3 DNA follows: TGCAGTGGAGGGGAGGAGATGCGGACTGAAGCTTTCTTT. As protein: CSGGEEMRTEAFF.

This clonotype showed up just a few times. The chain combines TRBV7-8 with TRBJ2-1; D unresolved. V was trimmed by 1 base and J by 4 bases, leaving 11 bases between them. CDR3 length: 15 amino acids. Looked up from germline, CDR1 is SGHVS and CDR2 is FQNEAQ. The CDR3 region is CASSLGSAEYNEQFF. The CDR3 DNA sequence: TGTGCCAGCAGCTTAGGGAGTGCGGAATACAATGAGCAGTTCTTC.

This clonotype was seen more than once but under ten times. The chain employs TRBV20-1 and TRBJ2-7, with unresolved D. Germline V gives CDR1 DFQATT, CDR2 SNEGSKA (reference sequence). Trimming pared 5 bases from V and 8 bases from J, leaving 25 bases between. This CDR3 spans 15 amino acids. CDR3 DNA sequence: TGCAGTGCTGAGATCAACTCCGACTCTTCTCTAAAGCAGTACTTC. As protein: CSAEINSDSSLKQYF.

This clonotype was counted ten times or more. CDR3 region: CATSRDRGSTYEQYF. The CDR3 coding sequence is TGTGCCACCAGCAGAGACCGGGGGTCCACCTACGAGCAGTACTTC. V and J are TRBV15 and TRBJ2-7, with D perhaps TRBD2 (6 bases). The V end lost 0 bases, the J end lost 2 bases, and 11 bases lay between the germline ends. This CDR3 comprises 15 residues. The germline CDR1 and CDR2 sequences are LNHNV and YYDKDF (reference sequence).

This clonotype was picked up many times. The rearrangement links TRBV28 to TRBJ2-2, with TRBD2 identical over 8 bases. Germline CDR1 reads MDHEN; CDR2 reads SYDVKM. This CDR3 has 16 residues. Trimming cost V 5 bases and J 0 bases; bases outside gene matches: 5. The DNA for the CDR3 is TGTGCCAGCAGTCTCGGACTAGCCCCGAACACCGGGGAGCTGTTTTTT. Amino acids: CASSLGLAPNTGELFF.

As concerns this clonotype: With only one base between it and a far larger clone, this is likely a read error. J is TRBJ1-1 and V is TRBV2; no clear D gene. The germline V gene has CDR1 SNHLY and CDR2 FYNNEI. Trimming cost V 5 bases and J 0 bases, with 13 bases left between them. This CDR3 has 15 amino acids. CDR3 sequence (DNA): TGTGCCAGCAGTTTGAAACAGAGGATGAACACTGAAGCTTTCTTT. It is translated as CASSLKQRMNTEAFF.

The chain is built from TRBV19 and TRBJ1-1; D is ambiguous. CDR1 LNHDA and CDR2 SQIVND come from the germline V gene (reference sequence). Trimming removed 7 bases at V and 1 base at J, with 13 bases between. The CDR3 extends over 14 amino acids. The CDR3 sequence is CASTPPRPNTEAFF. CDR3 bases: TGTGCCAGTACCCCGCCACGGCCGAACACTGAAGCTTTCTTT.

This clonotype was seen a handful of times. The V call is TRBV5-1, the J call TRBJ2-7, with 7 bases lining up with TRBD2. This CDR3 comprises 16 residues. Looked up from germline, CDR1 is SGHRS and CDR2 is YFSETQ. The V and J ends lost 1 base and 2 bases, in that order; junction bases with no gene match: 9. The CDR3 reads CASSLLPSGQTYEQYF. The CDR3 DNA follows: TGCGCCAGCAGCTTGCTGCCTAGCGGACAAACCTACGAGCAGTACTTC.

The chain has TRBV30 and TRBJ2-1; 12 bases align to TRBD1. This CDR3 has 14 residues. The germline CDR1 and CDR2 sequences are GTSNPN and SVGIG (reference sequence). With V trimmed by 5 bases and J by 7 bases, 6 bases remained unmatched. The CDR3 sequence is CAWVRDRGLNEQFF. The CDR3 nucleotides read TGTGCCTGGGTAAGGGACAGGGGGCTAAATGAGCAGTTCTTC.

Of note for this clonotype: An end of the junction does not agree with germline; a read error may underlie this. The chain combines TRBV18 with TRBJ2-7, with 13 bases that match TRBD2. The length of the CDR3 is 15 residues. CDR1 and CDR2 (germline): KGHSH, LQKENI. DNA for the CDR3: TGTACCAGCTCACCAGGGACTAGCGGGATGTACGAGCAGTACTTC. Translated: CTSSPGTSGMYEQYF.

The chain uses TRBV19 and TRBJ1-2; 9 bases line up with TRBD1. The CDR3 is made up of 15 amino acids. Trimming at V came to 6 bases and at J to 3 bases, leaving 8 bases not matched to a gene. Germline V CDR1 and CDR2: LNHDA, SQIVND (reference sequence). The CDR3 bases are TGTGCCAGTAGGCCAACAGGGGGCGGTGACTATGGCTACACCTTC. This gives the protein CASRPTGGGDYGYTF.

The chain has TRBV7-2 and TRBJ1-6; D gene ambiguous. Germline CDR1 reads SGHTA; CDR2 reads FQGNSA. V was shortened by 4 bases and J by 6 bases, with 19 bases between the two germline ends. CDR3 length: 17 residues. CDR3 DNA sequence: TGTGCCAGCAGCTCGATTGCCGACTTATACAGTAATTCACCCCTCCACTTT. This gives the protein CASSSIADLYSNSPLHF.

This clonotype has ten or more counts. The rearrangement joins TRBV12-3 or TRBV12-4 to TRBJ1-5; TRBD1 matches 9 bases. J lost 3 bases, V lost 4 bases, and 4 bases had no gene match. CDR3 length: 15 residues. CDR3 bases: TGTGCCAGCAGTTCCGGGACAGGGTACAATCAGCCCCAGCATTTT. This gives the protein CASSSGTGYNQPQHF.

CDR3: CASSFIRDSQNTEAFF. The CDR3 DNA reads TGTGCCAGCAGCTTCATAAGAGACAGCCAGAACACTGAAGCTTTCTTT. The chain combines TRBV7-9 with TRBJ1-1; tentative D call: TRBD1 (5 bases). The CDR3 has 16 residues. Germline loops: CDR1 SEHNR, CDR2 FQNEAQ (reference sequence). V was cut by 3 bases and J by 1 base, with 15 bases left in between.

The chain carries TRBV3-1 and TRBJ2-4; no reliable D call. With 1 base removed from V and 4 bases from J, the gap between germline ends came to 8 bases. CDR1 LGHDT and CDR2 YNNKEL come from the germline V gene (reference sequence). This CDR3 comprises 14 residues. CDR3 in DNA: TGTGCCAGCAGCCAAGGGGTAGGGAAAAACATTCAGTACTTC. Protein: CASSQGVGKNIQYF.

The CDR3 DNA follows: TGTGCCAGCAGTGTCCTACACCGGACCTACGAGCAGTACTTC. Amino acids: CASSVLHRTYEQYF. This rearrangement joins TRBV2 to TRBJ2-7; no definite D call. CDR3 length equals 14 residues. Germline V gives CDR1 SNHLY, CDR2 FYNNEI. Trimming cost V 4 bases and J 2 bases, with 12 bases left between them. Drawing the rest from reference TRBV2 and TRBJ2-7, the complete variable domain is EPEVTQTPSHQVTQMGQEVILRCVPISNHLYFYWYRQILGQKVEFLVSFYNNEISEKSEIFDDQFSVERPDGSNFTLKIRSTKLEDSAMYFCASSVLHRTYEQYFGPGTRLTVT.

This clonotype has only a few counts. The chain combines TRBV2 with TRBJ2-3, with 8 bases identical to TRBD2. CDR3 length equals 15 residues. The ends lost 4 bases at V and 0 bases at J; junction bases unmatched: 3. Germline values: CDR1 SNHLY, CDR2 FYNNEI. CDR3 nucleotides: TGTGCCAGCAGTGTGCGGGGGGAGAGCACAGATACGCAGTATTTT. Protein sequence: CASSVRGESTDTQYF. Based on the CDR3 plus reference TRBV2 and TRBJ2-3, the full variable domain is EPEVTQTPSHQVTQMGQEVILRCVPISNHLYFYWYRQILGQKVEFLVSFYNNEISEKSEIFDDQFSVERPDGSNFTLKIRSTKLEDSAMYFCASSVRGESTDTQYFGPGTRLTVL.

CDR3 coding DNA: TGTGCCAGCAGCTTACGGCTTTCCGGGGGGCGTCATAATGAAAAACTGTTTTTT. This gives the protein CASSLRLSGGRHNEKLFF. V usage is TRBV7-6 and J usage is TRBJ1-4; tentatively, D is TRBD1 (6 bases). The CDR3 contains 18 residues. V was cut by 2 bases and J by 4 bases, with 20 bases left in between. Germline CDR1 reads SGHVS; CDR2 reads FNYEAQ.

This clonotype was recorded many times. The CDR3 coding sequence is TGTGCCAGCAGTTTAAAGGGCAGGCAGTGGGAGACCCAGTACTTC. Translated, it gives CASSLKGRQWETQYF. The chain uses TRBV27 and TRBJ2-5, with D hard to call. The CDR3 totals 15 residues. Germline V gene data show CDR1 as MNHEY and CDR2 as SMNVEV (reference sequence). V shed 2 bases and J shed 5 bases, with 15 bases lying between them.

The V and J genes are TRBV5-5 and TRBJ2-5; D not certain. Per the germline V gene, CDR1 is SGHKS and CDR2 is YYEKEE (reference sequence). V was pared by 1 base and J by 2 bases, with 9 bases between. The CDR3 has 14 amino acids. DNA of the CDR3: TGTGCCAGCAGCTTGTTCTGGGGACAAGAGACCCAGTACTTC. Translated: CASSLFWGQETQYF.

This chain joins TRBV7-9 and TRBJ2-5, with a weak D call TRBD1 (6 bases). The CDR3 extends over 14 amino acids. Germline CDR1 is SEHNR and CDR2 is FQNEAQ (reference sequence). V was clipped by 8 bases and J by 5 bases, with 18 bases between them. The CDR3 protein is CASRPPGQEETQYF. In DNA form, the CDR3 reads TGTGCCAGCCGTCCGCCGGGACAAGAGGAGACCCAGTACTTC.

This clonotype was detected many times. This chain links TRBV28 with TRBJ2-7; D tentatively reads TRBD1 or TRBD2 (5 bases each). V dropped 5 bases and J dropped 3 bases, with 8 bases sitting between them. The CDR3 sequence is 12 residues long. Germline CDR1 is MDHEN and CDR2 is SYDVKM. CDR3 residues: CASSRDGYEQYF. The DNA for the CDR3 is TGTGCCAGCAGTCGGGACGGCTACGAGCAGTACTTC.

This clonotype occurred many times. The gene calls are TRBV11-2 and TRBJ1-2; no firm D call. Germline CDR1 and CDR2: SGHAT and FQNNGV. The CDR3 is 13 amino acids. Trimming took off 3 bases at V and 6 bases at J, with 11 bases between the two ends. The CDR3 sequence is CASSFRQLDGYTF. CDR3 DNA sequence: TGTGCCAGCAGCTTCCGGCAGCTTGATGGCTACACCTTC.

Ten or more counts support this clonotype. The genes are TRBV28 and TRBJ1-1; D unresolved. Trimming removed 7 bases at V and 1 base at J, with 7 bases between. Germline assignment: CDR1 MDHEN and CDR2 SYDVKM. The CDR3 contains 12 residues. The CDR3 DNA sequence: TGTGCCAGCACCAAATCGAACACTGAAGCTTTCTTT. It translates to CASTKSNTEAFF.

CDR3 DNA: TGTGCCAGCAGCTTTGCTACCACCGGGCCCAATGAGCAGTTCTTC. It yields the protein CASSFATTGPNEQFF. The chain links TRBV7-2 to TRBJ2-1; D uncertain. Germline V CDR1 and CDR2: SGHTA, FQGNSA. Trimming stripped 3 bases from V and 6 bases from J, with 15 bases between. The CDR3 has 15 residues.

This clonotype was seen repeatedly, ten times or more. The gene calls are TRBV2 and TRBJ2-4; D might be TRBD1 (7 bases). There are 14 residues in the CDR3. In germline, CDR1 is SNHLY, CDR2 FYNNEI. V lost 3 bases to trimming and J lost 3 bases, with 9 bases between them. CDR3 DNA: TGTGCCAGCAGTGATCAGGGGGGCAAAAACATTCAGTACTTC. As protein: CASSDQGGKNIQYF.

This clonotype occurred many times. The chain is built from TRBV11-1 and TRBJ2-5; D gene unclear. V was clipped by 4 bases and J by 1 base, with 7 bases between them. Germline CDR1 is SGHAT and CDR2 is FQDESV (reference sequence). The CDR3 spans 13 residues. In nucleotides, the CDR3 is TGTGCCAGCAGCTCAGTTTCCCAAGAGACCCAGTACTTC. It encodes CASSSVSQETQYF.

There are a few counts of this clonotype. V usage is TRBV5-1 and J usage is TRBJ1-1; perhaps TRBD1 as D (5 bases). Germline CDR1 reads SGHRS; CDR2 reads YFSETQ. Trimming left V 0 bases short and J 1 base short, with 13 bases between. CDR3 size: 16 residues. The CDR3 DNA is TGCGCCAGCAGCTTGGCCCTCGGACACCAGAACACTGAAGCTTTCTTT. It translates to CASSLALGHQNTEAFF.

The chain combines TRBV6-1 with TRBJ1-1; 7 bases line up with TRBD1. Germline V gene lookup returns CDR1 MNHNS and CDR2 SASEGT. V lost 5 bases, J lost 3 bases, and 6 bases stayed unmatched. This CDR3 is 14 amino acids long. The CDR3 DNA follows: TGTGCCAGCAGTAACAGGGGACGGTACACTGAAGCTTTCTTT. Translation gives CASSNRGRYTEAFF.

This clonotype has ten or more counts. This rearrangement joins TRBV3-1 to TRBJ1-2; no reliable D call. CDR1 is LGHDT and CDR2 is YNNKEL in the germline V gene (reference sequence). Trimming took 1 base from V and 8 from J, leaving 11 bases between them. This CDR3 comprises 13 residues. CDR3 loop: CASSQVPAGGYTF. Written as DNA, the CDR3 is TGTGCCAGCAGCCAAGTGCCGGCAGGAGGCTACACCTTC.